This TCR beta chain was identified during a study of T cells in Graves' hyperthyroidism and ophthalmopathy. Study summary: Peripheral blood was collected at initial diagnosis, before any treatment.

Regions amplified from RNA transcripts were the TCR beta CDR3 regions. During a first-round RT-PCR of the TCR CDR3, the HTBI primer set was used. TCRdb itself ran the multiplex PCR reads through MiXCR, one entry per CDR3 protein. The sample holds over 500,000 distinct CDR3 sequences, approximately 17% seen once. This clonotype has more than one count but fewer than ten. Antigen: not known. Trimming stripped 6 bases from V and 0 bases from J, with 8 bases between. This CDR3 spans 14 amino acids. The V gene's germline CDR1 is MNHNS and CDR2 SASEGT. Study-wide points: Ophthalmopathy was identified by the model a median 6.5 months ahead of onset. Peripheral blood also featured most of the thyroid clonotypes expanded above 0.001.

V and J are TRBV6-1 and TRBJ1-4, with D possibly matching TRBD1 (5 bases). The sequencing input was blood. The source is a woman aged 18-29 years with Graves' ophthalmopathy. In DNA form, the CDR3 reads TGTGCCAGCAGAACAGGTTCAACTAATGAAAAACTGTTTTTT. Protein product: CASRTGSTNEKLFF.